A single sample is the source of the 23 T cell receptor beta chains below, sequenced in a study of blood T cell repertoires in COVID-19. Measured with immunoSEQ multiplex PCR; TCRdb has only the in-frame clones, and not every one. The sample consists of some 150,000 clones, about 80% of them appearing once. Sequences were obtained from peripheral blood. These receptors were taken from a human donor with acute or convalescent COVID-19. The donor label of this sample is uncertain.

This chain joins TRBV14 and TRBJ2-2; D is unclear. V lost 1 base, J lost 5 bases, and 14 bases lay in between. Germline values: CDR1 SGHDN, CDR2 FVKESK. The CDR3 totals 16 residues. Here the CDR3 DNA reads TGTGCCAGCAGCCAAGCAAGACCAGGTCGGACCGGGGAGCTGTTTTTT. This translates into CASSQARPGRTGELFF.

The chain joins TRBV28 to TRBJ2-3; D is possibly TRBD1 (6 bases). V was pared by 2 bases and J by 2 bases, with 20 bases between. Germline V gene sequence: CDR1 MDHEN, CDR2 SYDVKM. The CDR3 extends over 18 amino acids. This chain's CDR3 is CASSLLHRVSIVTDTQYF. In DNA form, the CDR3 reads TGTGCCAGCAGTTTACTCCACAGGGTGAGTATCGTCACAGATACGCAGTATTTT.

The chain has TRBV19 and TRBJ2-7, with 12 bases fitting TRBD2. V was pared by 5 bases and J by 5 bases, with 10 bases of the junction left unmatched. From germline, CDR1 is LNHDA and CDR2 SQIVND (reference sequence). The CDR3 totals 16 residues. Here the CDR3 DNA reads TGTGCCAGTAGTCCGGACCCTAGCGGGAGGGCGGACGAGCAGTACTTC. It encodes CASSPDPSGRADEQYF.

As to this clone: Different DNA sequences within this sample yield the same CDR3. The gene calls are TRBV5-4 and TRBJ2-5; 10 bases fit TRBD2. V shed 4 bases, J shed 2 bases, and the junction held 2 bases outside the gene matches. CDR3 size: 14 residues. Germline lookup yields CDR1 SGHNT and CDR2 YYREEE (reference sequence). As DNA, the CDR3 is TGTGCCAGCAGCCTAGCGGGAGTGCAAGAGACCCAGTACTTC. This codes for CASSLAGVQETQYF.

The chain employs TRBV19 and TRBJ1-2, with 9 nucleotides matching TRBD1. The CDR3 sequence is 14 residues long. The germline CDR1 and CDR2 sequences are LNHDA and SQIVND (reference sequence). With V trimmed by 6 bases and J by 4 bases, 6 bases remained unmatched. The CDR3 DNA sequence: TGTGCCAGTAGCCAGGACAGGGGTCCCTATGGCTACACCTTC. It specifies CASSQDRGPYGYTF.

The genes are TRBV7-8 and TRBJ2-5; 7 nucleotides match TRBD2. The length of the CDR3 is 16 residues. Trimming removed 4 bases from V and 2 bases from J; junction bases left unmatched: 10. Germline V gene data show CDR1 as SGHVS and CDR2 as FQNEAQ. CDR3 bases: TGTGCCAGCAGCTCCCCGCATGGGGGGGGTCAAGAGACCCAGTACTTC. It codes for CASSSPHGGGQETQYF. The full variable domain, its missing parts supplied by reference TRBV7-8 and TRBJ2-5, is GAGVSQSPRYKVAKRGQDVALRCDPISGHVSLFWYQQALGQGPEFLTYFQNEAQLDKSGLPSDRFFAERPEGSVSTLKIQRTQQEDSAVYLCASSSPHGGGQETQYFGPGTRLLVL.

This clone has only a few counts. The chain combines TRBV3-1 (or the pseudogene TRBV3-2) with TRBJ2-4; unclear D gene. The CDR3 loop spans 14 amino acids. The V gene's germline CDR1 is LGHDT and CDR2 YNNKEL (reference sequence). Trimming took off 4 bases at V and 4 bases at J, with 11 bases between the two ends. The CDR3 loop is CASSPPGRKNIQYF. The DNA of the CDR3 is TGTGCCAGCAGCCCCCCCGGTAGAAAAAACATTCAGTACTTC.

The chain is built from TRBV28 and TRBJ1-2, with TRBD1 matching 7 bases. Unmatched junction bases numbered 3, after V lost 2 bases and J lost 6 bases. CDR3 length equals 13 residues. The germline CDR1 and CDR2 sequences are MDHEN and SYDVKM. The CDR3 DNA follows: TGTGCCAGCAGTTTAAGACAGGGTAATGGCTACACCTTC. As protein: CASSLRQGNGYTF.

CDR3 nucleotide sequence: TGTGCCAGCAGCTTATACCTAGCGGCTTACAATGAGCAGTTCTTC. It specifies CASSLYLAAYNEQFF. The V gene is TRBV7-2, the J gene TRBJ2-1; 7 bases match TRBD2. CDR3 size: 15 residues. From germline, CDR1 is SGHTA and CDR2 FQGNSA. V lost 2 bases and J lost 4; bases outside the gene matches: 5.

This chain connects TRBV9 to TRBJ2-3, with D perhaps TRBD2 (5 bases). The germline V gene encodes CDR1 SGDLS and CDR2 YYNGEE. With 4 bases removed from V and 0 bases from J, the gap between germline ends came to 15 bases. This CDR3 region has 16 residues. The CDR3 coding sequence is TGTGCCAGCAGCCCTCGGGAAGGCTCCAGCACAGATACGCAGTATTTT. Translation gives CASSPREGSSTDTQYF.

V gene TRBV25-1 combines with J gene TRBJ1-1; 9 bases fit TRBD1. The CDR3 length is 16 residues. The V segment lost 4 bases and the J segment 1 base; nucleotides outside the gene matches: 7. The germline V gene has CDR1 MGHDK and CDR2 SYGVNS. Here the CDR3 DNA reads TGTGCCAGCAGTGGTCCCGGGACAGGGCCGAACACTGAAGCTTTCTTT. Protein sequence: CASSGPGTGPNTEAFF.

V usage is TRBV4-2 and J usage is TRBJ2-7, with 8 bases identical to TRBD1. There are 14 residues in the CDR3. Unmatched junction bases numbered 6, after V lost 2 bases and J lost 6 bases. CDR1 is LGHNA and CDR2 is YNFKEQ in the germline V gene. The CDR3 region has the DNA TGTGCCAGCAGCCAAACGGACAGGGTAAGCGAGCAGTACTTC. This codes for CASSQTDRVSEQYF.

This clone occurred once. The chain carries TRBV7-9 and TRBJ1-1; D uncertain. Per germline, CDR1 SEHNR and CDR2 FQNEAQ (reference sequence). The CDR3 is made up of 11 amino acids. Trimming shortened V by 8 bases and J by 1 base, and 5 bases separated the two germline ends. The CDR3 DNA sequence: TGTGCCAGCGAGTGGAACACTGAAGCTTTCTTT. It specifies CASEWNTEAFF.

V is TRBV18 and J is TRBJ2-1; maybe TRBD1 (6 bases). V was shortened by 3 bases and J by 7 bases, with 10 bases between the two germline ends. This CDR3 is built from 13 residues. CDR1 is KGHSH and CDR2 is LQKENI in the germline V gene. The CDR3 loop is CASSPNRENEQFF. For the CDR3, the DNA is TGTGCCAGCTCACCGAACAGGGAAAATGAGCAGTTCTTC.

This chain links TRBV19 with TRBJ2-1; 8 bases are a match to TRBD1. This CDR3 contains 13 residues. Per the germline V gene, CDR1 is LNHDA and CDR2 is SQIVND (reference sequence). Losses at the gene ends were 6 bases for V and 6 bases for J; bases not matched to a gene: 4. In DNA, the CDR3 is TGTGCCAGTAGGACAGGGGAGCGCAATGAGCAGTTCTTC. This sequence encodes CASRTGERNEQFF. The whole variable domain, filled in from reference TRBV19 and TRBJ2-1, reads DGGITQSPKYLFRKEGQNVTLSCEQNLNHDAMYWYRQDPGQGLRLIYYSQIVNDFQKGDIAEGYSVSREKKESFPLTVTSAQKNPTAFYLCASRTGERNEQFFGPGTRLTVL.

The rearrangement joins TRBV29-1 to TRBJ1-1; TRBD1 might be the D (6 bases). Trimming cost V 7 bases and J 0 bases, with 9 bases left between them. Per germline, CDR1 SQVTM and CDR2 ANQGSEA. The CDR3 spans 12 residues. CDR3 in DNA: TGCAGCGGGGGACATATGAACACTGAAGCTTTCTTT. This translates into CSGGHMNTEAFF.

The gene calls are TRBV28 and TRBJ1-1; perhaps TRBD1 as D (5 bases). This CDR3 contains 14 residues. Per the germline V gene, CDR1 is MDHEN and CDR2 is SYDVKM. With 3 bases removed from V and 4 bases from J, the gap between germline ends came to 12 bases. The CDR3 DNA reads as TGTGCCAGCAGTTTGAGCAGGGTGGGCACTGAAGCTTTCTTT. Translation gives CASSLSRVGTEAFF.

Remarks on this clone: The same CDR3 is also encoded by other DNA sequences in this sample. The genes are TRBV29-1 and TRBJ2-2; D possibly corresponds to TRBD1 (5 bases). Trimming cost V 3 bases and J 5 bases, with 13 bases left between them. The CDR3 is 14 residues long. The germline V gene encodes CDR1 SQVTM and CDR2 ANQGSEA. The CDR3 coding sequence is TGCAGCGTTGATCAGGGCCTGGGGACCGGGGAGCTGTTTTTT. Translating gives CSVDQGLGTGELFF.

V is TRBV5-5 and J is TRBJ2-7; 9 bases are a match to TRBD1. V shed 4 bases, J shed 2 bases, and the junction held 10 bases outside the gene matches. Germline CDR1 is SGHKS and CDR2 is YYEKEE (reference sequence). The CDR3 sequence is 16 residues long. DNA for the CDR3: TGTGCCAGCAGCCCCGGACAGGGGTGGCCTACCTACGAGCAGTACTTC. This translates into CASSPGQGWPTYEQYF.

This chain joins TRBV10-3 and TRBJ2-1; 7 bases fit TRBD1. Trimming cost V 6 bases and J 4 bases; bases outside gene matches: 3. CDR3 length equals 13 residues. Germline CDR1 and CDR2: ENHRY and SYGVKD. CDR3 amino acids: CAISGQEYNEQFF. DNA for the CDR3: TGTGCCATCAGCGGACAGGAGTACAATGAGCAGTTCTTC.

The genes are TRBV27 and TRBJ1-5; the D is unclear. CDR3 size: 14 residues. The V gene lost 2 bases and the J gene lost 3 bases, with 8 bases spanning the gap. Germline lookup yields CDR1 MNHEY and CDR2 SMNVEV (reference sequence). The CDR3 loop is CASSLDGLNQPQHF. The CDR3 DNA follows: TGTGCCAGCAGTTTAGATGGACTCAATCAGCCCCAGCATTTT.

V gene TRBV6-1 combines with J gene TRBJ1-4; 7 bases align to TRBD1. Trimming cost V 2 bases and J 10 bases; bases outside gene matches: 1. CDR1 and CDR2 (germline): MNHNS, SASEGT. This CDR3 spans 12 amino acids. The CDR3 nucleotides are TGTGCCAGCAGTGAACAGGGGGTAAAACTGTTTTTT. The encoded protein is CASSEQGVKLFF.

The chain uses TRBV7-7 and TRBJ2-3; 8 positions match TRBD2. Trimming removed 3 bases from V and 1 base from J; junction bases left unmatched: 0. The CDR3 covers 14 residues. Germline V gene lookup returns CDR1 SSHAT and CDR2 FNYEAQ (reference sequence). The CDR3 DNA is TGTGCCAGCAGCTTGACTAGCGGCACAGATACGCAGTATTTT. This codes for CASSLTSGTDTQYF.